The 25 T cell receptor beta chains presented below share a single source sample, sequenced in a study of T cells in Graves' hyperthyroidism and ophthalmopathy (dated by TCRdb to the late 2010s). The library relied on multiplex PCR. Data came from an Illumina HiSeq 2000. The TCR beta CDR3 regions were amplified from the RNA transcripts. For the first round of RT-PCR on the TCR CDR3, the HTBI primer set was used together with the Qiagen OneStep RT-PCR kit. The public reads were quality trimmed at Q25 with fastp and then assembled into clones with MiXCR by TCRdb, keeping productive beta chains. CDR3 protein sequences are deduplicated, and each keeps its most common genes and DNA. Counted in this sample were a few hundred thousand distinct CDR3 sequences; less than 20% of them appeared once. The ten biggest clones cover around 7% of the sample. The sample was blood. These receptors all stem from a woman aged 18-35 years with Graves' hyperthyroidism.

This clonotype has ten or more counts. V is TRBV3-1 and J is TRBJ2-1; possibly TRBD1 or TRBD2 for D (5 bases each). With 4 bases removed from V and 6 bases from J, the gap between germline ends came to 13 bases. Germline V gene data show CDR1 as LGHDT and CDR2 as YNNKEL (reference sequence). The CDR3 sequence is 14 residues long. The CDR3 is CASSPASGGNEQFF. The CDR3 coding sequence is TGTGCCAGCAGCCCAGCCTCTGGGGGCAATGAGCAGTTCTTC.

This clonotype was seen at least ten times. V and J are TRBV20-1 and TRBJ2-1; perhaps TRBD1 as D (5 bases). CDR3 size: 14 residues. Trimming took off 0 bases at V and 7 bases at J, with 13 bases between the two ends. Germline CDR1 is DFQATT and CDR2 is SNEGSKA (reference sequence). CDR3 residues: CSARDQAGWNEQFF. CDR3 sequence (DNA): TGCAGTGCTAGAGATCAGGCAGGGTGGAATGAGCAGTTCTTC.

This clonotype occurred a few times. V is TRBV5-4 and J is TRBJ1-4; D is ambiguous. The CDR3 loop spans 15 amino acids. Between the trimmed V and J ends, which lost 4 bases and 5 bases, there was a span of 15 bases. Germline CDR1 reads SGHNT; CDR2 reads YYREEE (reference sequence). CDR3 amino acids: CASSHGRALNEKLFF. The CDR3 DNA reads TGTGCCAGCAGCCACGGGCGGGCATTAAATGAAAAACTGTTTTTT.

This clonotype was observed many times. This chain joins TRBV11-2 and TRBJ1-1; D is unresolved. The CDR3 runs 13 residues. Germline assignment: CDR1 SGHAT and CDR2 FQNNGV. V lost 5 bases and J lost 2, with 9 bases in between. The CDR3 is CASSPRNNTEAFF. CDR3 nucleotide sequence: TGTGCCAGCAGCCCAAGGAATAACACTGAAGCTTTCTTT. The variable domain in full, completed from reference TRBV11-2 and TRBJ1-1, reads EAGVAQSPRYKIIEKRQSVAFWCNPISGHATLYWYQQILGQGPKLLIQFQNNGVVDDSQLPKDRFSAERLKGVDSTLKIQPAKLEDSAVYLCASSPRNNTEAFFGQGTRLTVV.

This clonotype was recorded at least ten times. The chain couples TRBV20-1 to TRBJ2-5, with 10 bases lining up with TRBD2. Germline CDR1 is DFQATT and CDR2 is SNEGSKA (reference sequence). The CDR3 sequence is 18 residues long. V lost 0 bases to trimming and J lost 3 bases; unmatched junction nucleotides: 13. The chain's CDR3 is CSARDRRASGRGEETQYF. CDR3 bases: TGCAGTGCTAGAGATCGCAGGGCTAGCGGGAGAGGGGAAGAGACCCAGTACTTC.

The table lists this clonotype with a few counts. The rearrangement uses TRBV7-6 and TRBJ2-5; D ambiguous. Trimming pared 2 bases from V and 6 bases from J, leaving 7 bases between. Germline V gene sequence: CDR1 SGHVS, CDR2 FNYEAQ. The CDR3 contains 12 residues. CDR3 amino acids: CASSLNQKTQYF. The CDR3 nucleotides are TGTGCCAGCAGCTTAAATCAAAAGACCCAGTACTTC.

This clonotype has a handful of counts. The chain has TRBV7-9 and TRBJ2-5; D uncertain. The CDR3 has 14 residues. Germline V lookup: CDR1 SEHNR, CDR2 FQNEAQ (reference sequence). Trimming left V 6 bases short and J 1 base short, with 12 bases between. The DNA of the CDR3 is TGTGCCAGCAGTCGCCGCGGTTTCCAAGAGACCCAGTACTTC. Translation: CASSRRGFQETQYF.

About this clonotype: This sequence may be a read error, since a much larger clone differs from it by one base. CDR3 residues: CASTSRRLGEQFF. The CDR3 nucleotides read TGTGCCAGCACCTCTCGGCGACTAGGTGAGCAGTTCTTC. The chain combines TRBV12-3 or TRBV12-4 with TRBJ2-1, with D perhaps TRBD2 (6 bases). Trimming took off 7 bases at V and 9 bases at J, with 16 bases between the two ends. The CDR3 contains 13 residues.

This clonotype was seen at least ten times. The chain uses TRBV27 and TRBJ2-1, with D hard to call. Trimming shortened V by 0 bases and J by 0 bases, and 9 bases separated the two germline ends. CDR1 is MNHEY, CDR2 SMNVEV, per germline (reference sequence). This CDR3 spans 16 amino acids. The CDR3 coding sequence is TGTGCCAGCAGTTTATCGACGGCCCTCTCCTACAATGAGCAGTTCTTC. This codes for CASSLSTALSYNEQFF.

This clonotype was observed at least ten times. The V gene is TRBV5-5, the J gene TRBJ1-1; TRBD1 aligns across 9 bases. The length of the CDR3 is 14 residues. Germline-derived CDR1 and CDR2 are SGHKS and YYEKEE (reference sequence). With V trimmed by 2 bases and J by 5 bases, 4 bases remained unmatched. This CDR3 is CASSLTGGWTEAFF. The CDR3 DNA is TGTGCCAGCAGCTTAACAGGGGGCTGGACTGAAGCTTTCTTT.

This clonotype was recorded many times. CDR3 sequence (DNA): TGTGCCAGCAGCGTAGGGATCGGTTTCTACGAGCAGTACTTC. It translates to CASSVGIGFYEQYF. The chain recombines TRBV9 with TRBJ2-7; no clear D gene. The germline V and J ends were trimmed by 0 bases and 3 bases, with 10 bases remaining between them. Germline values: CDR1 SGDLS, CDR2 YYNGEE. CDR3 length equals 14 residues.

The CDR3 sequence is CASSIDATPNQPQHF. In nucleotides, the CDR3 is TGTGCCAGTAGTATAGATGCGACACCCAATCAGCCCCAGCATTTT. The J gene is TRBJ1-5, the V gene TRBV19; D not resolved. Germline CDR1 LNHDA, CDR2 SQIVND (reference sequence). V lost 0 bases and J 3 bases, leaving 9 bases between the germline ends. CDR3 size: 15 residues.

This clonotype appeared a few times. The rearrangement links TRBV20-1 to TRBJ1-2, with D uncertain. Looked up from germline, CDR1 is DFQATT and CDR2 is SNEGSKA (reference sequence). This CDR3 is built from 13 residues. Trimming took 5 bases from V and 8 from J, leaving 18 bases between them. In DNA, the CDR3 is TGCAGTGCTCCTCCCGTGGACCTCTGGGGCTACACCTTC. It specifies CSAPPVDLWGYTF.

This clonotype came up many times. The J gene is TRBJ2-7, the V gene TRBV20-1; TRBD2 matches at 11 bases. Trimming at V came to 5 bases and at J to 2 bases, leaving 5 bases not matched to a gene. This CDR3 contains 14 residues. Germline CDR1 reads DFQATT; CDR2 reads SNEGSKA (reference sequence). CDR3 sequence (DNA): TGCAGTGCTTTGACTAGCGGGAACGCCTACGAGCAGTACTTC. This gives the protein CSALTSGNAYEQYF.

The chain employs TRBV4-1 and TRBJ2-7; D unresolved. Germline loops: CDR1 MGHRA, CDR2 YSYEKL. Trimming shortened V by 0 bases and J by 6 bases, and 9 bases separated the two germline ends. CDR3 length equals 13 residues. The CDR3 nucleotides read TGCGCCAGCAGCCAAGAAGGACCGACCGAGCAGTACTTC. This sequence encodes CASSQEGPTEQYF.

This clonotype was observed at least ten times. CDR3 nucleotides: TGTGCCAGCAGCCCTGGACTAGCGGGGGCCGGGGGAGATACGCAGTATTTT. Its translation: CASSPGLAGAGGDTQYF. The rearrangement uses TRBV3-1 and TRBJ2-3, with TRBD2 identical over 13 bases. Per the germline V gene, CDR1 is LGHDT and CDR2 is YNNKEL (reference sequence). J lost 5 bases, V lost 4 bases, and 9 bases had no gene match. The CDR3 extends over 17 amino acids.

The rearrangement links TRBV7-8 to TRBJ2-5; either TRBD1 or TRBD2 may supply D (5 bases each). Germline CDR1 reads SGHVS; CDR2 reads FQNEAQ. The CDR3 contains 17 residues. Trimming took 5 bases from V and 0 from J, leaving 19 bases between them. CDR3 residues: CASSLRGPREYQETQYF. CDR3 DNA: TGTGCCAGCAGCCTTAGAGGCCCCAGGGAGTACCAAGAGACCCAGTACTTC.

This clonotype came up many times. The V and J genes are TRBV30 and TRBJ1-1; 10 nucleotides match TRBD1. Losses at the gene ends were 0 bases for V and 10 bases for J; bases not matched to a gene: 5. Germline CDR1 is GTSNPN and CDR2 is SVGIG (reference sequence). This CDR3 region has 13 residues. The CDR3 region is CAWSVRQGARAFF. CDR3 sequence (DNA): TGTGCCTGGAGTGTACGACAGGGGGCAAGAGCTTTCTTT.

This clonotype has at least ten counts. The rearrangement links TRBV20-1 to TRBJ2-7; D ambiguous. The V and J ends lost 2 bases and 3 bases respectively, with 11 bases between them. Germline CDR1 and CDR2: DFQATT and SNEGSKA (reference sequence). The CDR3 runs 13 residues. CDR3 amino acids: CSARYGSDYEQYF. CDR3 coding DNA: TGCAGTGCTAGATATGGATCTGACTACGAGCAGTACTTC.

This sequence joins TRBV19 and TRBJ1-2; a weak D match, TRBD1 (5 bases). The CDR3 consists of 14 residues. Trimming pared 5 bases from V and 8 bases from J, leaving 18 bases between. In germline, CDR1 is LNHDA, CDR2 SQIVND (reference sequence). CDR3 sequence reads: CASSGAEGVWGYTF. Written as DNA, the CDR3 is TGTGCCAGTAGTGGGGCGGAGGGTGTCTGGGGCTACACCTTC. Full variable domain (missing parts from reference TRBV19 and TRBJ1-2): DGGITQSPKYLFRKEGQNVTLSCEQNLNHDAMYWYRQDPGQGLRLIYYSQIVNDFQKGDIAEGYSVSREKKESFPLTVTSAQKNPTAFYLCASSGAEGVWGYTFGSGTRLTVV.

This clonotype was found a few times. This chain connects TRBV5-6 to TRBJ1-5, with D unclear. Trimming stripped 2 bases from V and 0 bases from J, with 6 bases between. Germline-derived CDR1 and CDR2 are SGHDT and YYEEEE. This CDR3 is 14 amino acids long. CDR3 bases: TGTGCCAGCAGCTTTTCACTTAGCAATCAGCCCCAGCATTTT. Its translation: CASSFSLSNQPQHF.

This clonotype came up many times. V is TRBV20-1 and J is TRBJ2-7, with a possible D match to TRBD2 (7 bases). Germline-derived CDR1 and CDR2 are DFQATT and SNEGSKA (reference sequence). This CDR3 comprises 13 residues. With 5 bases removed from V and 6 bases from J, the gap between germline ends came to 17 bases. The CDR3 DNA reads as TGCAGTGCTGGGGGGGGCGAAATTACCGAGCAGTACTTC. This sequence encodes CSAGGGEITEQYF.

This clonotype was picked up many times. The rearrangement uses TRBV6-1 and TRBJ2-7; 8 bases align to TRBD1. There are 15 residues in the CDR3. J gave up 1 base and V 7 bases, and 9 bases lay outside the gene matches. Looked up from germline, CDR1 is MNHNS and CDR2 is SASEGT. The CDR3 region is CASTGDRLGSYEQYF. The DNA for the CDR3 is TGTGCCAGCACTGGGGACAGGCTAGGGTCCTACGAGCAGTACTTC.

This clonotype was picked up many times. This rearrangement joins TRBV10-2 to TRBJ2-3; 9 nucleotides match TRBD2. Trimming cost V 8 bases and J 4 bases; bases outside gene matches: 10. The CDR3 extends over 15 amino acids. Germline V gives CDR1 WSHSY, CDR2 SAAADI. The CDR3 spells CASRGNAGGADTQYF. The CDR3 nucleotides are TGCGCCAGCCGGGGGAACGCGGGGGGGGCAGATACGCAGTATTTT.

This clonotype was detected many times. This sequence joins TRBV28 and TRBJ2-5; D is possibly TRBD1 (5 bases). This CDR3 spans 12 amino acids. V was pared by 8 bases and J by 3 bases, with 10 bases between. Germline values: CDR1 MDHEN, CDR2 SYDVKM. The DNA for the CDR3 is TGTGCCAGCGGGGCAGGGAAAGAGACCCAGTACTTC. Protein sequence: CASGAGKETQYF.